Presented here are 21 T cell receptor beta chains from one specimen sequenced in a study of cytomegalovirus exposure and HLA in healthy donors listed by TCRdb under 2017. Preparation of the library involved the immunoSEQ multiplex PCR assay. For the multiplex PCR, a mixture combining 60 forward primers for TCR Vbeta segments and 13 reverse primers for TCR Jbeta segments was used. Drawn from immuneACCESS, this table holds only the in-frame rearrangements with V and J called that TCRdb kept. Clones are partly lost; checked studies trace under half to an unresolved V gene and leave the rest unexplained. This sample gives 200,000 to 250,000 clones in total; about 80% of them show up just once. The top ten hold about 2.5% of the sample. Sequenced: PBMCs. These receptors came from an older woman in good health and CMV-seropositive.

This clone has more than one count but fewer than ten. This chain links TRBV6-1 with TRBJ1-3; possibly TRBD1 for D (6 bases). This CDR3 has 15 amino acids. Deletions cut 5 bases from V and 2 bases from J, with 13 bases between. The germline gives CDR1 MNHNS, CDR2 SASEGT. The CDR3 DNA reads TGTGCCAGCAGTTGGGGGGGGACAACTGGAAACACCATATATTTT. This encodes CASSWGGTTGNTIYF.

CDR3 in DNA: TGTGCCAGCAGCTTAGCGTTCGATAATTCACCCCTCCACTTT. It yields the protein CASSLAFDNSPLHF. The chain joins TRBV7-2 to TRBJ1-6; D is unresolved. Deletions cut 0 bases from V and 5 bases from J, with 5 bases between. The length of the CDR3 is 14 residues. Germline-derived CDR1 and CDR2 are SGHTA and FQGNSA. The full variable domain, with the rest looked up from reference TRBV7-2 and TRBJ1-6, is GAGVSQSPSNKVTEKGKDVELRCDPISGHTALYWYRQSLGQGLEFLIYFQGNSAPDKSGLPSDRFSAERTGGSVSTLTIQRTQQEDSAVYLCASSLAFDNSPLHFGNGTRLTVT.

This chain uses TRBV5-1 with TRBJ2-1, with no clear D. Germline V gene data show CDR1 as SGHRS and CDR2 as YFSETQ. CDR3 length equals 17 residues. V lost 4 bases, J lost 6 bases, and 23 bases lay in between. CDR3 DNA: TGCGCCAGCAGCCCCCACCACGTAGCTAGTCGCGTCAATGAGCAGTTCTTC. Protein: CASSPHHVASRVNEQFF.

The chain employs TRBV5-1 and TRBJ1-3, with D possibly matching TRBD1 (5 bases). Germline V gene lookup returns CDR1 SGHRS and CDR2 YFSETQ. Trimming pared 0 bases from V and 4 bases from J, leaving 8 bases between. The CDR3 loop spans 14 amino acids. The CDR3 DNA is TGCGCCAGCAGCTTGGGGGGGGTCGGAAACACCATATATTTT. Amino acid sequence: CASSLGGVGNTIYF. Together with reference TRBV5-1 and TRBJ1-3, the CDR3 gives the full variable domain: KAGVTQTPRYLIKTRGQQVTLSCSPISGHRSVSWYQQTPGQGLQFLFEYFSETQRNKGNFPGRFSGRQFSNSRSEMNVSTLELGDSALYLCASSLGGVGNTIYFGEGSWLTVV.

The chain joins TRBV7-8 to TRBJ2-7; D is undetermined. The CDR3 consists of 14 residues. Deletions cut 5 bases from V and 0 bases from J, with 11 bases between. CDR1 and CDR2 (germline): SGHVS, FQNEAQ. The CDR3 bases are TGTGCCAGCAGCCCCCTGCCGAGCTCCTACGAGCAGTACTTC. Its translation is CASSPLPSSYEQYF.

This chain's CDR3 is CASSIVTGTSIAEQFF. The CDR3, as DNA: TGTGCCAGTAGTATAGTCACCGGGACTAGCATTGCTGAGCAGTTCTTC. The rearrangement links TRBV19 to TRBJ2-1; TRBD2 aligns across 9 bases. The CDR3 contains 16 residues. Losses at the gene ends were 1 base for V and 9 bases for J; bases not matched to a gene: 10. Germline CDR1 reads LNHDA; CDR2 reads SQIVND (reference sequence).

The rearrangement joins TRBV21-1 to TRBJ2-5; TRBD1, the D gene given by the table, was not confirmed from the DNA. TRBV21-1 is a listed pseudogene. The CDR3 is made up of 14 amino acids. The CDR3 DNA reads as TGTGCCAGCAGCAAAAAGAGCAGGGATGAGACCCAGTACTTC. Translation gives CASSKKSRDETQYF.

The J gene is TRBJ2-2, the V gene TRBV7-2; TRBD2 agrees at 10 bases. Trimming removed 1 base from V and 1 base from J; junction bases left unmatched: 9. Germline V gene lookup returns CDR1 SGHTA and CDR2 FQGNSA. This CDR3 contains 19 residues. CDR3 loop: CASSLEVLAGALNTGELFF. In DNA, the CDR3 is TGTGCCAGCAGCTTAGAAGTCCTAGCGGGGGCCTTGAACACCGGGGAGCTGTTTTTT.

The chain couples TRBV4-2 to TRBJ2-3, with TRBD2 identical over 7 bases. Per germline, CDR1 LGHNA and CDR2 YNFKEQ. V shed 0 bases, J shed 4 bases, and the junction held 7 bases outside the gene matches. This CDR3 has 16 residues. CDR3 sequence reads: CASSQEGGGAADTQYF. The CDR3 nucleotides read TGTGCCAGCAGCCAAGAGGGGGGGGGAGCTGCAGATACGCAGTATTTT.

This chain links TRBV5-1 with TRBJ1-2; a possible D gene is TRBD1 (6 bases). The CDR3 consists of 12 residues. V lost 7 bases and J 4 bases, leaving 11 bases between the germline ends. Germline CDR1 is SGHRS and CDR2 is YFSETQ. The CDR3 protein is CASADRSYGYTF. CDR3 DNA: TGCGCCAGCGCCGACAGGTCCTATGGCTACACCTTC.

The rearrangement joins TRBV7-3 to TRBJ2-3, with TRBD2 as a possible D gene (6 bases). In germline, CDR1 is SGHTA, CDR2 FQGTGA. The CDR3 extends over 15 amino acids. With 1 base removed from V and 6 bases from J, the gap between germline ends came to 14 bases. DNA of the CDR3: TGTGCCAGCAGCTTAAGTACTAGCTGGGGGGATACGCAGTATTTT. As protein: CASSLSTSWGDTQYF.

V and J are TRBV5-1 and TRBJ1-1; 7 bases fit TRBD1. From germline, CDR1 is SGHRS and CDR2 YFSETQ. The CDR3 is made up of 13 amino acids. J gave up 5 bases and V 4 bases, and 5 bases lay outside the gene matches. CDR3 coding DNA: TGCGCCAGCAGCCCAGGGGGTTTTACTGAAGCTTTCTTT. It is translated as CASSPGGFTEAFF.

The CDR3 coding sequence is TGTGCCAGCTCACCGCTAGCGCACTCTGGGGCCAACGTCCTGACTTTC. Protein: CASSPLAHSGANVLTF. V is TRBV18 and J is TRBJ2-6, with D maybe TRBD2 (6 bases). Germline V gene lookup returns CDR1 KGHSH and CDR2 LQKENI. This CDR3 spans 16 amino acids. V was cut by 3 bases and J by 0 bases, with 9 bases left in between.

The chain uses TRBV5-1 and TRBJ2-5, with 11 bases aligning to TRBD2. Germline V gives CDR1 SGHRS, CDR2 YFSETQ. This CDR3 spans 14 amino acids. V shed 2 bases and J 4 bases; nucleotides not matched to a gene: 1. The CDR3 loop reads CASSLLAGAETQYF. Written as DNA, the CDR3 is TGCGCCAGCAGCTTACTAGCGGGAGCAGAGACCCAGTACTTC.

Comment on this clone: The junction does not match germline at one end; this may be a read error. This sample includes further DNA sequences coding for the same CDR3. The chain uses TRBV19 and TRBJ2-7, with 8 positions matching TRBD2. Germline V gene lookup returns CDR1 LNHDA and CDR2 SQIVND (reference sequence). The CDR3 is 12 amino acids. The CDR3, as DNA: TGCGCCAGCACGGGGGGGAGGTACGAGCAGTACTTC. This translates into CASTGGRYEQYF.

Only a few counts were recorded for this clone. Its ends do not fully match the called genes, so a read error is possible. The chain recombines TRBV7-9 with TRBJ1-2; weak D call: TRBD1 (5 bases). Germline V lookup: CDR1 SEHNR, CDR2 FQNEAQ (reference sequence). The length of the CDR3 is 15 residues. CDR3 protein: CSSTPLGFAGHGYTF. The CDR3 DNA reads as TGTTCCAGCACCCCCCTGGGGTTCGCGGGACATGGCTACACCTTC.

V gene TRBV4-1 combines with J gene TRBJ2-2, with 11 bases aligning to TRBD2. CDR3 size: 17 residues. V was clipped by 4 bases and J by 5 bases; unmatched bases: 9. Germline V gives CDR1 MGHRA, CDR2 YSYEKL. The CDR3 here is CASSRGLAGPRTGELFF. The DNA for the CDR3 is TGCGCCAGCAGCCGCGGACTAGCGGGTCCTAGGACCGGGGAGCTGTTTTTT.

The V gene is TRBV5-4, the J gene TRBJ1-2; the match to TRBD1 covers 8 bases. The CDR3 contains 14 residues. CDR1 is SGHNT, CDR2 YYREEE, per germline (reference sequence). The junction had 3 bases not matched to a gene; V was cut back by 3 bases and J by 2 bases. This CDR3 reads CASSSDRVNYGYTF. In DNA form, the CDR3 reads TGTGCCAGCAGCTCGGACAGGGTGAACTATGGCTACACCTTC.

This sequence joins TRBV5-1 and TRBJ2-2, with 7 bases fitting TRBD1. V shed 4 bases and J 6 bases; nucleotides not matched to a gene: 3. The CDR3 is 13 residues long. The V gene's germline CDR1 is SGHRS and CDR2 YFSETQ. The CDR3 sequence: CASSIQGPGELFF. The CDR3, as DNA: TGCGCCAGCAGCATACAGGGGCCCGGGGAGCTGTTTTTT.

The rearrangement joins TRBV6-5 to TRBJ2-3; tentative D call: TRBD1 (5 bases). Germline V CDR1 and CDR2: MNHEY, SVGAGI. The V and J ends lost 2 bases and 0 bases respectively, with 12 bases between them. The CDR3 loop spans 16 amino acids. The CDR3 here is CASSYTDTPSTDTQYF. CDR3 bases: TGTGCCAGCAGTTACACGGACACCCCTAGCACAGATACGCAGTATTTT.

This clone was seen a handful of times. The CDR3 spells CAPYRYEQYF. DNA for the CDR3: TGTGCCCCTTACCGGTACGAGCAGTACTTC. The V call is TRBV30, the J call TRBJ2-7; D gene unclear. The V end was cut by 8 bases, the J end by 4 bases, with 9 bases between. The length of the CDR3 is 10 residues. Germline V CDR1 and CDR2: GTSNPN, SVGIG (reference sequence).